This TCR beta chain was identified during a study of vaccination and CD4 T cells after COVID-19. About the research overall: Overlapping peptides covering the spike proteins of SARS-CoV-2, HCoV-NL63, HCoV-OC43 and HCoV-229E were added to stimulate cells.

Treatment defined: approximately nine-day PBMC culture with coronavirus spike peptide pools or control peptides (ViraFEST assay). Under the ViraFEST approach, antigen-specific T cells were expanded with peptide pools and TCRs subsequently sequenced. Positive PCR dates spanned March to December 2020, predating US Alpha, Beta and Delta variants. The Oncomine TCR Beta short-read assay was applied to DNA of cultured CD4+ T cells. Once CD4+ T cells had been cultured, genomic DNA was extracted from them. TCRdb re-called the PCR reads through MiXCR, storing one row per CDR3 protein. The data contain under 15,000 distinct CDR3 sequences, under 60% of them singletons. This clonotype was counted between two and nine times. Its matching antigen is unknown. The CDR3 consists of 13 residues. Germline V gives CDR1 SGHTA, CDR2 FQGNSA. Trimming cost V 1 base and J 3 bases, with 3 bases left between them.

The clonotype comes from a human donor who had recovered from COVID-19. Sequences were obtained from CD4+ T cells from blood, cultured in vitro. The chain recombines TRBV7-2 with TRBJ2-2; D uncertain. The CDR3 reads CASSLVYTGELFF. As DNA, the CDR3 is TGTGCCAGCAGCTTAGTCTACACCGGGGAGCTGTTTTTT.